Sequencing of this T cell receptor (beta chain) was carried out in a study of T cell responses to AZD1222 COVID-19 vaccine. Overall study context: Pooled samples include second doses given at about 4 or 12 weeks. Study-wide results and limits: CD4 TCRs associated with vaccination spanned spike, dominating at 160-218 and 743-854. Repertoires in all cases were sampled only once the peak T cell response had passed. Females outnumbered males among donors, who were mostly white British; clonal diversity was possibly underestimated.

Comments on this clone: The antigen is unknown.

V was cut by 1 base and J by 11 bases, with 20 bases left in between. Germline CDR1 reads SGHDN; CDR2 reads FVKESK. This CDR3 is built from 15 residues. Sequenced by immunoSEQ multiplex PCR; TCRdb stores in-frame clones only, minus some. The data show under 150,000 clones, just over 90% seen once. The specimen comprised peripheral blood, sampled on day 0 of AZD1222 vaccination. The chain links TRBV14 to TRBJ1-1, with D perhaps matching TRBD1 (6 bases). The source is an adult in good health. CDR3 coding DNA: TGTGCCAGCAGCCAAGGACGAGGACAGCACTACGGGGCTTTCTTT. Protein sequence: CASSQGRGQHYGAFF.